The 4 T cell receptor beta chains listed next were all sequenced from one sample in a study of blood T cell repertoires in COVID-19. Clones were sequenced by immunoSEQ multiplex PCR, and TCRdb holds only the in-frame ones, with some missing. The top ten hold approximately 3.4% of the sample, which has 130,000 to 150,000 clones, 80% seen once. Sequenced sample: peripheral blood. These receptors all stem from a man between 70 and 80 years old who had recovered from COVID-19.

The chain carries TRBV5-6 and TRBJ2-7; 7 bases are shared with TRBD1. Germline trimming cut 5 bases from V and 2 bases from J; bases unmatched to any gene: 10. This CDR3 contains 15 residues. Germline V gene sequence: CDR1 SGHDT, CDR2 YYEEEE. The CDR3 region has the DNA TGTGCCAGCAGGCTGGGACAGACGACCCCCTACGAGCAGTACTTC. This sequence encodes CASRLGQTTPYEQYF.

V usage is TRBV19 and J usage is TRBJ2-7; a possible D gene is TRBD2 (7 bases). V lost 2 bases and J 6 bases, leaving 17 bases between the germline ends. The CDR3 length is 15 residues. The germline V gene has CDR1 LNHDA and CDR2 SQIVND (reference sequence). Here the CDR3 reads CASSIRTAGSLEQYF. The CDR3 DNA follows: TGTGCCAGTAGTATACGGACAGCGGGGTCTCTCGAGCAGTACTTC. The whole variable domain, remainder taken from reference TRBV19 and TRBJ2-7, is DGGITQSPKYLFRKEGQNVTLSCEQNLNHDAMYWYRQDPGQGLRLIYYSQIVNDFQKGDIAEGYSVSREKKESFPLTVTSAQKNPTAFYLCASSIRTAGSLEQYFGPGTRLTVT.

The V call is TRBV5-4, the J call TRBJ2-7; no definite D call. The ends were cut back, 0 bases at V and 4 bases at J, with 8 bases in the middle. Germline assignment: CDR1 SGHNT and CDR2 YYREEE (reference sequence). The CDR3 consists of 13 residues. Written as DNA, the CDR3 is TGTGCCAGCAGCTTGGAGCCTAATTACGAGCAGTACTTC. Amino acid sequence: CASSLEPNYEQYF.

In its sample, this clone was seen once. The V gene is TRBV12-3 or TRBV12-4, the J gene TRBJ1-5; possibly TRBD1 for D (5 bases). The CDR3 sequence is 12 residues long. V lost 8 bases to trimming and J lost 6 bases, with 11 bases between them. This CDR3 reads CASARERQPQHF. The CDR3 bases are TGTGCCAGCGCCAGGGAACGTCAGCCCCAGCATTTT.